Below are 17 T cell receptor beta chains sequenced from a single sample in a study of blood T cell repertoires in COVID-19. Clones were read by immunoSEQ multiplex PCR, and TCRdb kept only the in-frame ones, dropping some. The profile shows tens of thousands of clones, about 85% of them singletons. The sequenced sample consisted of peripheral blood. These receptors originate from a woman in her 70s with acute or convalescent COVID-19.

The J gene is TRBJ2-1, the V gene TRBV11-3, with TRBD2 matching 8 bases. Germline-derived CDR1 and CDR2 are SGHNT and YENEEA. Losses at the gene ends were 3 bases for V and 5 bases for J; bases not matched to a gene: 3. The CDR3 is 14 residues long. This CDR3 reads CASSFRGGNNEQFF. CDR3 DNA: TGTGCCAGCAGCTTTCGGGGGGGGAACAATGAGCAGTTCTTC. Full variable domain (missing parts from reference TRBV11-3 and TRBJ2-1): EAGVVQSPRYKIIEKKQPVAFWCNPISGHNTLYWYLQNLGQGPELLIRYENEEAVDDSQLPKDRFSAERLKGVDSTLKIQPAELGDSAVYLCASSFRGGNNEQFFGPGTRLTVL.

The chain recombines TRBV30 with TRBJ1-2, with D perhaps matching TRBD1 (5 bases). The germline V and J ends were trimmed by 1 base and 3 bases, with 15 bases remaining between them. The germline V gene has CDR1 GTSNPN and CDR2 SVGIG (reference sequence). The CDR3 has 15 residues. DNA for the CDR3: TGTGCCTGGAGTGCTCCAACCAGGGCCTACTATGGCTACACCTTC. This translates into CAWSAPTRAYYGYTF.

The rearrangement joins TRBV7-2 to TRBJ2-5, with 8 bases fitting TRBD1. Germline CDR1 is SGHTA and CDR2 is FQGNSA. Trimming cost V 4 bases and J 5 bases; bases outside gene matches: 9. The CDR3 length is 15 residues. Here the CDR3 DNA reads TGTGCCAGCAGCTCACGGACAGGGAGGTCGGAGACCCAGTACTTC. Translation: CASSSRTGRSETQYF.

The V call is TRBV5-4, the J call TRBJ2-5; 10 nucleotides align to TRBD2. The length of the CDR3 is 15 residues. Looked up from germline, CDR1 is SGHNT and CDR2 is YYREEE (reference sequence). V shed 4 bases, J shed 4 bases, and the junction held 7 bases outside the gene matches. CDR3: CASSPPSGGVETQYF. The CDR3 nucleotides read TGTGCCAGCAGCCCCCCCAGCGGGGGGGTAGAGACCCAGTACTTC.

CDR3 protein: CASSPLVGTGGGQPQHF. The CDR3 bases are TGTGCCAGCTCACCACTCGTTGGGACAGGGGGCGGTCAGCCCCAGCATTTT. The chain employs TRBV18 and TRBJ1-5; 12 bases agree with TRBD1. Germline assignment: CDR1 KGHSH and CDR2 LQKENI. The CDR3 contains 17 residues. V lost 1 base, J lost 6 bases, and 7 bases stayed unmatched.

This clone was seen just once. The chain recombines TRBV29-1 with TRBJ2-2, with 10 bases lining up with TRBD2. CDR3 size: 14 residues. V was pared by 5 bases and J by 5 bases, with 5 bases of the junction left unmatched. CDR1 and CDR2 from the germline V gene are SQVTM and ANQGSEA. CDR3 loop: CSVSLAGETGELFF. CDR3 nucleotide sequence: TGCAGCGTTTCTCTAGCGGGAGAAACCGGGGAGCTGTTTTTT.

V and J are TRBV5-1 and TRBJ2-2; D uncertain. CDR3 length: 14 amino acids. Trimming pared 0 bases from V and 2 bases from J, leaving 5 bases between. Germline V gives CDR1 SGHRS, CDR2 YFSETQ. The CDR3 reads CASSLVLNTGELFF. DNA for the CDR3: TGCGCCAGCAGCTTGGTCCTTAACACCGGGGAGCTGTTTTTT.

V usage is TRBV21-1 and J usage is TRBJ2-7; the tabulated D call, TRBD2, remains unverified against the DNA. TRBV21-1 constitutes a pseudogene. This CDR3 region has 16 residues. The CDR3, as DNA: TGTGCCAGCAGCAAAGCGGGGCTAGCGGGAGCTTACGAGCAGTACGTC. Protein sequence: CASSKAGLAGAYEQYV.

V and J are TRBV10-3 and TRBJ2-5; 12 bases align to TRBD1. CDR1 is ENHRY and CDR2 is SYGVKD in the germline V gene. The V and J ends lost 8 bases and 4 bases, in that order; junction bases with no gene match: 14. This CDR3 is built from 17 residues. The CDR3 is CAIAAGTGGFFGETQYF. Here the CDR3 DNA reads TGTGCCATCGCCGCCGGGACAGGGGGCTTTTTCGGAGAGACCCAGTACTTC.

In this sample, this clone turned up a few times. The chain has TRBV6-2 or TRBV6-3 and TRBJ2-7; unclear D gene. The V and J ends lost 2 bases and 5 bases respectively, with 7 bases between them. Per the germline V gene, CDR1 is MNHEY and CDR2 is SVGEGT. This CDR3 is 12 amino acids long. The CDR3 DNA follows: TGTGCCAGCAGTTACGCAAGCCACGAGCAGTACGTC. Translated: CASSYASHEQYV.

The rearrangement joins TRBV28 to TRBJ2-4; the D gene is possibly TRBD2 (6 bases). The V and J ends lost 1 base and 7 bases respectively, with 14 bases between them. The germline CDR1 and CDR2 sequences are MDHEN and SYDVKM. The CDR3 extends over 15 amino acids. The DNA of the CDR3 is TGTGCCAGCAGTTTATCGGCCAGGGACTTGAACATTCAGTACTTC. It yields the protein CASSLSARDLNIQYF.

The chain recombines TRBV19 with TRBJ2-6; 8 bases align to TRBD2. V lost 3 bases and J lost 1; bases outside the gene matches: 17. This CDR3 contains 21 residues. Germline loops: CDR1 LNHDA, CDR2 SQIVND (reference sequence). The CDR3 reads CASSILSGTSTYSSGANVLTF. The CDR3 DNA sequence: TGTGCCAGTAGTATCTTGTCTGGGACTAGTACTTATTCGTCTGGGGCCAACGTCCTGACTTTC.

V is TRBV6-6 and J is TRBJ2-2, with 9 bases fitting TRBD2. J gave up 7 bases and V 10 bases, and 13 bases lay outside the gene matches. From germline, CDR1 is MNHNY and CDR2 SVGAGI (reference sequence). This CDR3 is 15 amino acids long. The CDR3 spells CATEPAGGPGGELFF. The CDR3 nucleotides read TGTGCCACAGAGCCAGCGGGGGGCCCAGGCGGGGAGCTGTTTTTT.

The chain carries TRBV7-9 and TRBJ1-4; D unclear. CDR3 length equals 15 residues. In germline, CDR1 is SEHNR, CDR2 FQNEAQ (reference sequence). V lost 1 base and J lost 3, with 9 bases in between. Here the CDR3 DNA reads TGTGCCAGCAGCTTAGACGGCGGATCTAATGAAAAACTGTTTTTT. This gives the protein CASSLDGGSNEKLFF.

V usage is TRBV7-6 and J usage is TRBJ1-3; weak D call: TRBD1 (6 bases). This CDR3 is 15 amino acids long. Germline CDR1 and CDR2: SGHVS and FNYEAQ. V was clipped by 2 bases and J by 5 bases, with 13 bases between them. The CDR3 DNA follows: TGTGCCAGCAGCTTAAACGCAGGGGCTCGAAACACCATATATTTT. This translates into CASSLNAGARNTIYF.

The rearrangement joins TRBV9 to TRBJ1-1, with D perhaps matching TRBD1 (5 bases). The V gene lost 4 bases and the J gene lost 7 bases, with 8 bases spanning the gap. The CDR3 extends over 11 amino acids. Germline values: CDR1 SGDLS, CDR2 YYNGEE. This CDR3 is CASSSGDEAFF. CDR3 DNA: TGTGCCAGCAGCTCGGGGGATGAAGCTTTCTTT.

V gene TRBV2 combines with J gene TRBJ1-4, with D maybe TRBD1 (5 bases). The CDR3 runs 14 residues. Looked up from germline, CDR1 is SNHLY and CDR2 is FYNNEI. The ends were cut back, 3 bases at V and 5 bases at J, with 10 bases in the middle. This CDR3 is CASSDGTENEKLFF. CDR3 nucleotides: TGTGCCAGCAGTGACGGGACTGAAAATGAAAAACTGTTTTTT.